Given below is one T cell receptor beta chain in context. Its antigen is not known. Other DNA variants within this sample encode the same CDR3. CD8 memory combined CD45RO+ cells with CCR7-negative CD45RA+ TemRA cells. Method: immunoSEQ multiplex PCR; TCRdb's copy keeps in-frame clones and lacks some. The sample shows a few hundred thousand clones, around 87% of them seen only once. Looked up from germline, CDR1 is SGDLS and CDR2 is YYNGEE. V was clipped by 0 bases and J by 1 base; unmatched bases: 3. The CDR3 runs 15 residues. These data belong to a study of shared clonotypes between healthy human individuals. Overall study context: The study used three CD4 naive, three CD4 memory, two CD8 naive and one CD8 memory plate per donor. Broader study findings: For naive CD4 cells, 4.5% to 6.5% of clonotypes were shared across several donors. Among non-shared clonotypes, generation probabilities were lower than among those shared by all four donors.

The sequencing sample was made of memory CD8+ T cells sorted from blood. Subset: CD45RO+ cells pooled with CCR7-negative TemRA cells. The sequence derives from a man aged 18 to 35 in good health. The rearrangement links TRBV9 to TRBJ2-7, with 8 bases lining up with TRBD2. CDR3 DNA sequence: TGTGCCAGCAGCGTAGGAAGCGGGAGTTCCTACGAGCAGTACTTC. It translates to CASSVGSGSSYEQYF.